This T cell receptor beta chain originates from a study of blood T cells in healthy people across ages. Study outcomes and limitations: Underestimates were what the diversity estimates from one million T cells were considered to be.

Turning to this clonotype: Its antigen is as yet unknown.

Germline CDR1 SEHNR, CDR2 FQNEAQ (reference sequence). The CDR3 runs 16 residues. Trimming removed 5 bases from V and 0 bases from J, with 14 bases in between. A sample-barcoded 5' primer and a J-beta primer mix were used in a second PCR of roughly 7 to 11 cycles. TCRdb passed the 5' RACE reads through MiXCR, listing each CDR3 protein once. The table lists 750,000 to 1,000,000 distinct CDR3 sequences, roughly 29% of them singletons. A further study also used this sample, focusing on T cells of mothers and their children. As that report states: Samples were obtained from three healthy Caucasian mothers and their six children.

J is TRBJ1-3 and V is TRBV7-9; D may be TRBD1 (5 bases). Sequencing was done on a sample of blood. This sequence was found in a middle-aged woman in good health. CDR3 sequence reads: CASSLIRAYSGNTIYF. The CDR3 bases are TGTGCCAGCAGCCTAATCAGGGCTTACTCTGGAAACACCATATATTTT.